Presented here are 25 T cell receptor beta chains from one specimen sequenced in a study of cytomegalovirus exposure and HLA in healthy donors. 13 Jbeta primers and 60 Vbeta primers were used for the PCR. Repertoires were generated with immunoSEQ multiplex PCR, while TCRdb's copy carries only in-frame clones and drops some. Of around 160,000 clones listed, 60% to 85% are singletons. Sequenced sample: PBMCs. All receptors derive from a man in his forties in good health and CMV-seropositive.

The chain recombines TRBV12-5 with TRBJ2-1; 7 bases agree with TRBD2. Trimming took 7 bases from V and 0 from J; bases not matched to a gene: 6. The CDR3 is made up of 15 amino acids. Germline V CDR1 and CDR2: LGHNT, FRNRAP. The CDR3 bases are TGTGCTAGTGCTCTAGGCGGGAGCTCCTACAATGAGCAGTTCTTC. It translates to CASALGGSSYNEQFF.

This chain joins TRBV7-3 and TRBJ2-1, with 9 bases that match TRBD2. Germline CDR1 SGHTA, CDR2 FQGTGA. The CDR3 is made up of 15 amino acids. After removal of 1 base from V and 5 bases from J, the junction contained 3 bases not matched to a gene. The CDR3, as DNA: TGTGCCAGCAGCTTAAGACTAGCGGAGAACAATGAGCAGTTCTTC. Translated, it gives CASSLRLAENNEQFF.

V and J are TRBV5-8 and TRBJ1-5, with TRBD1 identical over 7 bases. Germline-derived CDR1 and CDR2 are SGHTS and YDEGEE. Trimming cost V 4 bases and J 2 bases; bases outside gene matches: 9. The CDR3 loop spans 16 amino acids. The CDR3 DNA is TGTGCCAGCAGCAAAGGGACAGCACAGGGCAATCAGCCCCAGCATTTT. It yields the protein CASSKGTAQGNQPQHF.

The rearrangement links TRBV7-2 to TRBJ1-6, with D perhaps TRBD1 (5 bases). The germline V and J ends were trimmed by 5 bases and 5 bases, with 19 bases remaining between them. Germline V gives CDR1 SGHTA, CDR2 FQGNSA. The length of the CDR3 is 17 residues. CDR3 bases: TGTGCCAGCAGCCAATCCTTAGGACACGGAAATAATTCACCCCTCCACTTT. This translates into CASSQSLGHGNNSPLHF. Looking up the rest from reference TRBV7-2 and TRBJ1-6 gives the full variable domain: GAGVSQSPSNKVTEKGKDVELRCDPISGHTALYWYRQSLGQGLEFLIYFQGNSAPDKSGLPSDRFSAERTGGSVSTLTIQRTQQEDSAVYLCASSQSLGHGNNSPLHFGNGTRLTVT.

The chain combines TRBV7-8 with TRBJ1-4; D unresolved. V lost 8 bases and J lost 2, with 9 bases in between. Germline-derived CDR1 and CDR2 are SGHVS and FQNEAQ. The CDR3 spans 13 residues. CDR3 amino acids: CASSLGTNEKLFF. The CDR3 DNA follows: TGTGCCAGCTCCCTAGGTACTAATGAAAAACTGTTTTTT.

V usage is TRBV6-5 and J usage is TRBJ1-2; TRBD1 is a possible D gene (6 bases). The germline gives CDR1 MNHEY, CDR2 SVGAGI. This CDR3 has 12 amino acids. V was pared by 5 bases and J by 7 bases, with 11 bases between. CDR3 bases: TGTGCCAGCAGTCTTGACAGGTCTGGCTACACCTTC. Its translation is CASSLDRSGYTF.

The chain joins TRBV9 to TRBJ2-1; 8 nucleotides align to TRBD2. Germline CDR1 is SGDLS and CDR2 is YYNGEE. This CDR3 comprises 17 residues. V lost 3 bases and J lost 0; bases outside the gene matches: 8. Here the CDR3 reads CASSATSDLSSYNEQFF. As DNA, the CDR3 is TGTGCCAGCAGCGCGACTAGCGACCTGAGCTCCTACAATGAGCAGTTCTTC.

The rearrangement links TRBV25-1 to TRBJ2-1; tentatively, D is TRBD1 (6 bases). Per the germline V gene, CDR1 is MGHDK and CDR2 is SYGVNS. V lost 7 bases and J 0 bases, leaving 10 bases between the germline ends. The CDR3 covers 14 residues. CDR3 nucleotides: TGTGCCAGCATGTCGGACAGCTCCTACAATGAGCAGTTCTTC. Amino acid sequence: CASMSDSSYNEQFF.

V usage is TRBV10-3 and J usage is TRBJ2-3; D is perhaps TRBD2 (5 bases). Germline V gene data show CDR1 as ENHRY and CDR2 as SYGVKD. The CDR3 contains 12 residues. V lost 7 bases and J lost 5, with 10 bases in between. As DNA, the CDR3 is TGTGCCATCAAGGACTCGGAAGATACGCAGTATTTT. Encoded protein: CAIKDSEDTQYF.

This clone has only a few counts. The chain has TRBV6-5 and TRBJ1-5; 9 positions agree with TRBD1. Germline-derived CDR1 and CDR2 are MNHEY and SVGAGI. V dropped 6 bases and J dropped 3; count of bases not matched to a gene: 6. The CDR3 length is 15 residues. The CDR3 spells CASRLQGASNQPQHF. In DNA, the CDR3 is TGTGCCAGCAGACTACAGGGGGCTTCCAATCAGCCCCAGCATTTT.

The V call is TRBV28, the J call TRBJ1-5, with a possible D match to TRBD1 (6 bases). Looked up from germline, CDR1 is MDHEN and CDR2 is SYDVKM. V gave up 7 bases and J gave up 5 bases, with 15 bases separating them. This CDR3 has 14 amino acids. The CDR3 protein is CASILGGTHQPQHF. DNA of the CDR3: TGTGCCAGCATCCTAGGGGGAACCCATCAGCCCCAGCATTTT.

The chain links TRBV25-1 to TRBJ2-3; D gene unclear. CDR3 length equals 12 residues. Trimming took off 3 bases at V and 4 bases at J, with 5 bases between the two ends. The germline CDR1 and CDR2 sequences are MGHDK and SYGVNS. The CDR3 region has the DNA TGTGCCAGCAGTGATCGGGCAGATACGCAGTATTTT. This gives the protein CASSDRADTQYF.

The CDR3 nucleotides read TGTGCCAGCAGCCAAGTGGGGAGCACCTATGGCTACACCTTC. Encoded protein: CASSQVGSTYGYTF. This rearrangement joins TRBV14 to TRBJ1-2; D is unresolved. The germline V gene has CDR1 SGHDN and CDR2 FVKESK. V was shortened by 1 base and J by 4 bases, with 10 bases between the two germline ends. CDR3 length: 14 residues.

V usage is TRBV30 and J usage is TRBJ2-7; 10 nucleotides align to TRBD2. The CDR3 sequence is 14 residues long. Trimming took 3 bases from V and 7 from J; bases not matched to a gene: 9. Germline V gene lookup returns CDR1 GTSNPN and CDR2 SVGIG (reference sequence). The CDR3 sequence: CAWSAWTSGSEQYF. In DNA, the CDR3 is TGTGCCTGGAGCGCCTGGACTAGCGGCTCTGAGCAGTACTTC.

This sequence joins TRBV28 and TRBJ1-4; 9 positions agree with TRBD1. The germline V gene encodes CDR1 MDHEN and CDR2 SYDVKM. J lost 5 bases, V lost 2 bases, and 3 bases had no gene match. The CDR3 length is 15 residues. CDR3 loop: CASSLPTGGNEKLFF. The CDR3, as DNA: TGTGCCAGCAGTTTACCGACAGGGGGAAATGAAAAACTGTTTTTT.

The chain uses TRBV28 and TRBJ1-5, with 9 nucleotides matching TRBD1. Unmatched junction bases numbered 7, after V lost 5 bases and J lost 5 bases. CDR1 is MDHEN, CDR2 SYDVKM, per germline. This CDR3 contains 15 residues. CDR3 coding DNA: TGTGCCAGCAGTCCCCCGGGACAGGGTTATCAGCCCCAGCATTTT. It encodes CASSPPGQGYQPQHF.

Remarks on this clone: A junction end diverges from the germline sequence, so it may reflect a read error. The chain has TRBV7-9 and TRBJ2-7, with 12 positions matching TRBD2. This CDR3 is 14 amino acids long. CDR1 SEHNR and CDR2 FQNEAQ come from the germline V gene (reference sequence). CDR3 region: CSSSSSGRADEQYF. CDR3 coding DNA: TGTTCCAGCAGCTCTAGCGGGAGGGCCGACGAGCAGTACTTC.

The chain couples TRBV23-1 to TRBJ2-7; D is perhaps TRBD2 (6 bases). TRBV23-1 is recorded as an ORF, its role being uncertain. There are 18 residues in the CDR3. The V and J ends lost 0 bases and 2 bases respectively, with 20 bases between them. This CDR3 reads CASSQSRKEWDSAYEQYF. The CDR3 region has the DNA TGCGCCAGCAGTCAATCTAGAAAAGAATGGGACTCAGCCTACGAGCAGTACTTC.

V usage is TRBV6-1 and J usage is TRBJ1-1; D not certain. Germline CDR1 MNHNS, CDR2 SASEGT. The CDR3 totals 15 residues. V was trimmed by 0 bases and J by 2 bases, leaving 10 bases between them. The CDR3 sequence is CASSEARVANTEAFF. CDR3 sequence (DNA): TGTGCCAGCAGTGAAGCCCGCGTCGCCAACACTGAAGCTTTCTTT.

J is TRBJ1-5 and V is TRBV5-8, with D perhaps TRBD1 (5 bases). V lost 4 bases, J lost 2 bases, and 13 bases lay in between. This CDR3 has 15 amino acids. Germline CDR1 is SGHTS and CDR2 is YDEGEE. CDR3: CASSPAGGGNQPQHF. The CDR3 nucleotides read TGTGCCAGCAGCCCGGCGGGGGGAGGCAATCAGCCCCAGCATTTT. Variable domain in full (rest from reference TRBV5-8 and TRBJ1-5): EAGVTQSPTHLIKTRGQQATLRCSPISGHTSVYWYQQALGLGLQFLLWYDEGEERNRGNFPPRFSGRQFPNYSSELNVNALELEDSALYLCASSPAGGGNQPQHFGDGTRLSIL.

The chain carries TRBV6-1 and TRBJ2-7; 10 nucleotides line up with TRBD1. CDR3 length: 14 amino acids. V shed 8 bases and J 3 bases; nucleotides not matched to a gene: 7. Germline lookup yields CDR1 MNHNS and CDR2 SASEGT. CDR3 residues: CASGQGVYFYEQYF. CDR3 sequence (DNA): TGTGCCAGCGGACAGGGGGTATATTTCTACGAGCAGTACTTC.

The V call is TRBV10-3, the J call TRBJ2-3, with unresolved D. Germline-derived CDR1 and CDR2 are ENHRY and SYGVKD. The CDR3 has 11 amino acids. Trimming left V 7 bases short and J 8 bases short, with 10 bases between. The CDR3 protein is CAITWLVTQYF. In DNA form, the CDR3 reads TGTGCCATCACCTGGCTTGTTACGCAGTATTTT.

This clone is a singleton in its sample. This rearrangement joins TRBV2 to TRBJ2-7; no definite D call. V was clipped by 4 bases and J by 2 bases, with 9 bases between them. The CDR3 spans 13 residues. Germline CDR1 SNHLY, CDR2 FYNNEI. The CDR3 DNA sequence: TGTGCCAGCAGTGGACTGGCTACCTACGAGCAGTACTTC. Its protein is CASSGLATYEQYF.

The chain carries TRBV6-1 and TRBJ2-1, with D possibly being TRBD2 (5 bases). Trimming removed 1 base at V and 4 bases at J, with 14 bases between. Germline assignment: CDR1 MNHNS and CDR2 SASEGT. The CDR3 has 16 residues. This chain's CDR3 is CASSEVALRGYNEQFF. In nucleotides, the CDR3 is TGTGCCAGCAGTGAAGTGGCCTTACGGGGTTACAATGAGCAGTTCTTC.

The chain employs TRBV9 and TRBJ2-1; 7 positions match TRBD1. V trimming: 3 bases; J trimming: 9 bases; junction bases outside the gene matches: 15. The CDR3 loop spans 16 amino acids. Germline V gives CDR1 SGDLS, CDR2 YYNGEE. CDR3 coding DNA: TGTGCCAGCAGCGCTAGGACAGGTGGTGCTGTCGGTGAGCAGTTCTTC. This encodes CASSARTGGAVGEQFF.